This TCR beta chain comes out of a study of T cells after yellow fever vaccination. Study at large: For low cell numbers, libraries were made with SMART-Seq v4 Ultra Low Input.

This clonotype was detected many times. Its target is not known. TCRdb analysed the 5' RACE reads with MiXCR anew, one entry per CDR3 protein. Among about 120,000 distinct CDR3 sequences listed, 8.4% were seen once. Broader study findings: Clonotypes appearing in both CD4 and CD8 compartments existed, and their share was small. It was the secondary response that reached its peak faster, day 5 versus 15, but it was weaker. Booster sampling recovered most clones from primary vaccination (96% CD4, 80% to 90% CD8).

The sample consisted of CD8+ T cells sorted from PBMCs, taken 45 days after the yellow fever booster vaccination. The TCR originated in a man aged 25 to 40 who received the YFV17D yellow fever vaccine.

This chain's CDR3 is CASSLRTDQETQYF. CDR3 in DNA: TGTGCCAGCAGTCTCAGGACAGACCAAGAGACCCAGTACTTC. This chain uses TRBV12-3 or TRBV12-4 with TRBJ2-5; D may be TRBD1 (6 bases). The V end was cut by 5 bases, the J end by 0 bases, with 10 bases between. The CDR3 covers 14 residues.